Listed below are T cell receptor beta chains from one sample, sequenced in a study of blood T cell repertoires in COVID-19. Sequencing was performed with immunoSEQ multiplex PCR; in TCRdb, only in-frame clones are kept and a portion is missing. This table holds under 200,000 clones, approximately 90% found once. Input material: peripheral blood. All receptors derive from a man in his 60s with active or convalescent COVID-19. Each CDR3 is given with its conserved first and last residue. D genes are given only for firm matches. Clone size appears in some rows only: once, few, many, or a class for an expanded clone.

abundance: NA; j_gene: TRBJ2-5; v_gene: TRBV19; d_gene: NA; CDR3nt: TGTGCCAGTAGTATAGGGGGGCCAGTAGAGACCCAGTACTTC; CDR3aa: CASSIGGPVETQYF
abundance: NA; j_gene: TRBJ1-6; v_gene: TRBV4-1; d_gene: TRBD1; CDR3nt: TGCGCCAGCAGGGACCCACTAGGACAGGGCTCACCCCTCCACTTT; CDR3aa: CASRDPLGQGSPLHF
abundance: NA; j_gene: TRBJ2-7; v_gene: TRBV6-5; d_gene: TRBD2; CDR3nt: TGTGCCAGCACTATCGGGACTAGCGGGTTCTACGAGCAGTACTTC; CDR3aa: CASTIGTSGFYEQYF
abundance: NA; j_gene: TRBJ1-2; v_gene: TRBV29-1; d_gene: TRBD1; CDR3nt: TGCAGCGTTGCAGATGACAGGGTGGGTGGTGGCTACACCTTC; CDR3aa: CSVADDRVGGGYTF
abundance: NA; j_gene: TRBJ2-1; v_gene: TRBV18; d_gene: TRBD1; CDR3nt: TGTGCCAGCTCACTCGACAGGGGGCGGGTGAATGAGCAGTTCTTC; CDR3aa: CASSLDRGRVNEQFF
abundance: NA; j_gene: TRBJ2-1; v_gene: TRBV12-5; d_gene: NA; CDR3nt: TGTGCTAGTGGACGGACACTCCCCGGGGGGCAGTTCTTC; CDR3aa: CASGRTLPGGQFF
abundance: NA; j_gene: TRBJ2-7; v_gene: TRBV11-2; d_gene: TRBD2; CDR3nt: TGTGCCAGCAGCTTAGAAAGGACTAGCGGCGAGCAGTACTTC; CDR3aa: CASSLERTSGEQYF
abundance: NA; j_gene: TRBJ1-6; v_gene: TRBV5-1; d_gene: TRBD1; CDR3nt: TGCGCCAGCAGCCAAGGGGACAGATCGGACGTTACACCCCTAACACTCCACTTT; CDR3aa: CASSQGDRSDVTPLTLHF
abundance: NA; j_gene: TRBJ2-2; v_gene: TRBV7-9; d_gene: TRBD2; CDR3nt: TGTGCCAGCAGCCACGGCGTTGGACTAGCGGTATACACCGGGGAGCTGTTTTTT; CDR3aa: CASSHGVGLAVYTGELFF
abundance: NA; j_gene: TRBJ2-2; v_gene: TRBV5-6; d_gene: NA; CDR3nt: TGTGCCAGCAGCTACCCGTCCGGGAGCACCGGGGAGCTGTTTTTT; CDR3aa: CASSYPSGSTGELFF
abundance: NA; j_gene: TRBJ2-2; v_gene: TRBV11-2; d_gene: TRBD1; CDR3nt: TGTGCCAGCAGCTTACTGCATGGGACAGGGGACACCGGGGAGCTGTTTTTT; CDR3aa: CASSLLHGTGDTGELFF
abundance: NA; j_gene: TRBJ1-3; v_gene: TRBV3-1/TRBV3-2; d_gene: TRBD1; CDR3nt: TGTGCCAGCAGCTCCCGGGACAGGGGTCACACCATATATTTT; CDR3aa: CASSSRDRGHTIYF
abundance: NA; j_gene: TRBJ1-5; v_gene: TRBV6-6; d_gene: NA; CDR3nt: TGTGCCAGCAACCCGGACATTTATAGCAATCAGCCCCAGCATTTT; CDR3aa: CASNPDIYSNQPQHF
abundance: NA; j_gene: TRBJ2-1; v_gene: TRBV5-4; d_gene: TRBD1; CDR3nt: TGTGCCAGCAGCACACCGGGACAGGGGAACAATGAGCAGTTCTTC; CDR3aa: CASSTPGQGNNEQFF
abundance: NA; j_gene: TRBJ1-2; v_gene: TRBV6-1; d_gene: NA; CDR3nt: TGTGCCAGCAGTGAATCCGGGGGGCACTATGGCTACACCTTC; CDR3aa: CASSESGGHYGYTF
abundance: NA; j_gene: TRBJ1-6; v_gene: TRBV15; d_gene: NA; CDR3nt: TGTGCCACCAGCAGAGTTTTGGCGCCAGGTTCACCCCTCCACTTT; CDR3aa: CATSRVLAPGSPLHF
abundance: NA; j_gene: TRBJ1-1; v_gene: TRBV5-8; d_gene: TRBD1; CDR3nt: TGTGCCAGCAGCTTCCTACCGGGACAGGGGCAAGCTTTCTTT; CDR3aa: CASSFLPGQGQAFF
abundance: NA; j_gene: TRBJ1-6; v_gene: TRBV28; d_gene: NA; CDR3nt: TGTGCCAGCTTTTCCAGCTCCTATAATTCACCCCTCCACTTT; CDR3aa: CASFSSSYNSPLHF
abundance: NA; j_gene: TRBJ1-5; v_gene: TRBV29-1; d_gene: NA; CDR3nt: TGCAGCGCCGGACAGTCCAGCAATCAGCCCCAGCATTTT; CDR3aa: CSAGQSSNQPQHF
abundance: few; j_gene: TRBJ2-5; v_gene: TRBV12-3/TRBV12-4; d_gene: NA; CDR3nt: TGTGCCAGCAGTTTAATGGGGCGGGAGACCCAGTACTTC; CDR3aa: CASSLMGRETQYF
abundance: NA; j_gene: TRBJ2-5; v_gene: TRBV6-5; d_gene: TRBD2; CDR3nt: TGTGCCAGCACTCCTCGCGCGGGGGTAAGAGAGACCCAGTACTTC; CDR3aa: CASTPRAGVRETQYF
abundance: NA; j_gene: TRBJ2-3; v_gene: TRBV27; d_gene: NA; CDR3nt: TGTGCCAGCAGTCCTGGACAGTCTAGCACAGATACGCAGTATTTT; CDR3aa: CASSPGQSSTDTQYF
abundance: NA; j_gene: TRBJ1-2; v_gene: TRBV12-5; d_gene: NA; CDR3nt: TGTGCTAGTGCCCCGGGGGGGGGATATGGCTACACCTTC; CDR3aa: CASAPGGGYGYTF
abundance: NA; j_gene: TRBJ1-6; v_gene: TRBV19; d_gene: TRBD1; CDR3nt: TGTGCCAGTAGTATGTCAGGAGGGACAGTCTCGAATTCACCCCTCCACTTT; CDR3aa: CASSMSGGTVSNSPLHF
abundance: NA; j_gene: TRBJ1-2; v_gene: TRBV19; d_gene: TRBD1; CDR3nt: TGTGCCAGTATCCGGGACAGGGGATTGGGTAACTATGGCTACACCTTC; CDR3aa: CASIRDRGLGNYGYTF
abundance: once; j_gene: TRBJ1-2; v_gene: TRBV6-5; d_gene: TRBD1; CDR3nt: TGTGCCAGCAGAGCGGGACAGGGATATGGCTACACCTTC; CDR3aa: CASRAGQGYGYTF
abundance: NA; j_gene: TRBJ1-5; v_gene: TRBV19; d_gene: TRBD1; CDR3nt: TGTGCCAGTAGTACACAGGGGTTCAGGGGCAATCAGCCCCAGCATTTT; CDR3aa: CASSTQGFRGNQPQHF
abundance: NA; j_gene: TRBJ2-3; v_gene: TRBV5-4; d_gene: TRBD1; CDR3nt: TGTGCCAGCAGCAGCCGACAGGGCAGCACAGATACGCAGTATTTT; CDR3aa: CASSSRQGSTDTQYF
abundance: NA; j_gene: TRBJ2-1; v_gene: TRBV6-2/TRBV6-3; d_gene: NA; CDR3nt: TGTGCCAGCAGTTACTCGAAACAGGCTTCCTACAATGAGCAGTTCTTC; CDR3aa: CASSYSKQASYNEQFF
abundance: NA; j_gene: TRBJ1-1; v_gene: TRBV7-6; d_gene: TRBD1; CDR3nt: TGTGCCAGCAGCCTTACAACTAAACAGGGGGCCACTGAAGCTTTCTTT; CDR3aa: CASSLTTKQGATEAFF
abundance: few; j_gene: TRBJ2-7; v_gene: TRBV6-5; d_gene: NA; CDR3nt: TGTGCCAGCATGGAACTAGAGGGATACGAGCAGTACTTC; CDR3aa: CASMELEGYEQYF
abundance: once; j_gene: TRBJ2-2; v_gene: TRBV4-1; d_gene: TRBD2; CDR3nt: TGCGCCAGCAGCCCCTCCCGGGGGGGGCCGATCGGGGAGCTGTTTTTT; CDR3aa: CASSPSRGGPIGELFF
abundance: NA; j_gene: TRBJ2-1; v_gene: TRBV24-1; d_gene: NA; CDR3nt: TGTGCCACCAGTGATTTTTATTCAGGGAATGAGCAGTTCTTC; CDR3aa: CATSDFYSGNEQFF
abundance: NA; j_gene: TRBJ2-2; v_gene: TRBV11-3; d_gene: TRBD2; CDR3nt: TGTGCCAGCAGCTTAGAAGTAGCGGGGGGCACAAGGAACACCGGGGAGCTGTTTTTT; CDR3aa: CASSLEVAGGTRNTGELFF
abundance: NA; j_gene: TRBJ2-3; v_gene: TRBV5-1; d_gene: TRBD1; CDR3nt: TGCGCCAGCAGCTTGGCGGACAGGGAAACAGATACGCAGTATTTT; CDR3aa: CASSLADRETDTQYF
abundance: NA; j_gene: TRBJ2-1; v_gene: TRBV11-2; d_gene: TRBD2; CDR3nt: TGTGCCAGCAGCTTCCTAGCGGGGGGGATGATTGAGCAGTTCTTC; CDR3aa: CASSFLAGGMIEQFF
abundance: once; j_gene: TRBJ2-1; v_gene: TRBV18; d_gene: TRBD1; CDR3nt: TGTGCCAGCTCACCCAACAGGGGAAACTCCTACAATGAGCAGTTCTTC; CDR3aa: CASSPNRGNSYNEQFF
abundance: NA; j_gene: TRBJ2-7; v_gene: TRBV15; d_gene: NA; CDR3nt: TGTGCCACCAGCAGAGAACCCGCTACGAACTACGAGCAGTACTTC; CDR3aa: CATSREPATNYEQYF
abundance: NA; j_gene: TRBJ2-3; v_gene: TRBV6-1; d_gene: NA; CDR3nt: TGTGCCAGCAGTGAAGCGGCGGGCACAGATACGCAGTATTTT; CDR3aa: CASSEAAGTDTQYF
abundance: NA; j_gene: TRBJ2-3; v_gene: TRBV5-1; d_gene: NA; CDR3nt: TGCGCCAGCGGTACAGGCGCTCCGGAGGATACGCAGTATTTT; CDR3aa: CASGTGAPEDTQYF
abundance: few; j_gene: TRBJ1-5; v_gene: TRBV5-6; d_gene: TRBD1; CDR3nt: TGTGCCAGCAGCACGACCACAGGGGGAGAGCAGCCCCAGCATTTT; CDR3aa: CASSTTTGGEQPQHF
abundance: NA; j_gene: TRBJ2-2; v_gene: TRBV24-1; d_gene: TRBD2; CDR3nt: TGTGCCACCAGTGATTTGCGGCTAGCGGGGGGAAACACCGGGGAGCTGTTTTTT; CDR3aa: CATSDLRLAGGNTGELFF
abundance: NA; j_gene: TRBJ2-6; v_gene: TRBV5-1; d_gene: NA; CDR3nt: TGCGCCAGCAGCTCTACGACAGGAGCCTCTGGGGCCAACGTCCTGACTTTC; CDR3aa: CASSSTTGASGANVLTF
abundance: NA; j_gene: TRBJ1-1; v_gene: TRBV6-6; d_gene: NA; CDR3nt: TGTGCCAGCAGTTACGCCAGGGAAACAGCTTTCTTT; CDR3aa: CASSYARETAFF
abundance: NA; j_gene: TRBJ1-5; v_gene: TRBV19; d_gene: TRBD1; CDR3nt: TGTGCCAGTGCGGACAGGGGGAATCAGCCCCAGCATTTT; CDR3aa: CASADRGNQPQHF
abundance: NA; j_gene: TRBJ2-2; v_gene: TRBV5-1; d_gene: TRBD2; CDR3nt: TGCGCCAGCAGCCCCCGGACTAGTAAAGTAGGGCCCGGGGAGCTGTTTTTT; CDR3aa: CASSPRTSKVGPGELFF
abundance: NA; j_gene: TRBJ2-1; v_gene: TRBV2; d_gene: TRBD2; CDR3nt: TGTGCCAGCAGTGAACAAGCGGGAATCTACAATGAGCAGTTCTTC; CDR3aa: CASSEQAGIYNEQFF